This T cell receptor beta chain was recovered during a study of blood T cell repertoires in COVID-19 (dated by TCRdb to the early 2020s). Study-wide context: Samples covering the acute and convalescent phases of COVID-19 were provided by collaborators in the United States, Italy and Spain. The material from the prospective study consisted of cDNA or gDNA derived from T cells, B-cell-depleted T cells, or PBMCs. Subjects who had been exposed to COVID-19, were actively infected with it, or had recovered from it provided the deeply sampled blood TCRbeta repertoires that made up the dataset. The repertoires were released in a freely available public database meant as a resource for research on the immune response to SARS-CoV-2. Samples were obtained from the ongoing ImmuneRACE study (first 160 participants) and from approximately 1,200 subjects provided by 6 global collaborators. The sample metadata nearly always contained a de-identified subject ID, COVID-19 status, age in years and sex. Where available, HLA class I and class II types were taken from metadata supplied by the sample provider and were not determined by assay-based typing. General conclusions and limits of the study: The amount of clinical and demographic metadata varied by source and participant and was provided uncurated.

The immunoSEQ Assay, a bias-controlled multiplex PCR, was used to amplify TCRbeta CDR3 regions from genomic DNA. In the paper's pipeline: The number of nucleated cells in each sample was estimated from the amplification of reference gene primers within the assay. To quantify the absolute abundance of each unique TCRbeta CDR3 rearrangement, sequence reads were collapsed and filtered. For each sample, productive Simpson clonality was calculated as the square root of Simpson's diversity index across productive rearrangements. TCRdb retrieved this table from immuneACCESS and kept in-frame rearrangements only. Not all clones are present; in checked studies, unresolved V genes account for under half, and no reason is known for the remainder. V and J calls and clone size come straight from that table; D and trimming were deduced from the DNA. The sample table lists some 46,000 clones, 80% to 90% of them with a count of one. The top ten clones comprise more than 25% of the sample.

CDR1 and CDR2, looked up from the germline V gene, are SGDLS and YYNGEE. CDR3 length: 13 amino acids, cysteine to phenylalanine. Of all the DNA, just the CDR3 is kept, 39 bases in frame from base 1. V is shortened by 5 bases, J by 4 bases, and the region joining them spans 9 bases. In Seattle, one collaborating source enrolled patients while the infection was active and tracked those patients longitudinally over the course of disease. The collaborating institutions used their own protocols to collect whole blood in K2EDTA tubes. For TCRbeta analysis, collaborators shipped samples in one of three forms: frozen whole blood, isolated PBMCs, or DNA extracted from either of those sample types. This clone was seen only once. Its antigen is not yet known. Base qualities were left out, and no much larger clone turns up one base away.

This clonotype was sampled from a woman aged 80 or over with COVID-19, enrolled during active disease. The V and J genes are TRBV9 and TRBJ2-2, with the D gene call left open. Sequences were obtained from peripheral blood. The CDR3 has the sequence CASRPLLTGELFF. Read as DNA, the sequence is TGTGCCAGCAGGCCCCTACTCACCGGGGAGCTGTTTTTT.